This passage covers 4 T cell receptor beta chains from one sample sequenced in a study of T-cell reconstitution after alpha-beta-depleted transplantation in children (dated by TCRdb to 2016 to 2017). The method was PCR. The listed sequencing device is Illumina HiSeq 2500. To normalize quantification of the TCRbeta repertoire, the TCR libraries were built with molecular barcoding that relied on unique molecular identifiers. TCRdb ran its own pipeline on the public reads, namely fastp trimming at Q25 and MiXCR clone calling, and kept in-frame beta chains. For every CDR3 protein sequence, its rows merge into one entry that carries the most common genes and DNA. The sample records about 610,000 distinct CDR3 sequences, more than 9% of which are singletons. Roughly 3.9% of the sample comes from the top ten. Source: PBMCs from the stem cell graft donor, taken from the stem cell graft. The receptors stem from a human donor who donated a stem cell graft to a child with acute myeloid leukemia.

This clonotype was detected ten times or more. The chain is built from TRBV5-1 and TRBJ2-5; D may be TRBD1 (6 bases). Trimming shortened V by 5 bases and J by 5 bases, and 22 bases separated the two germline ends. This CDR3 comprises 16 residues. Per the germline V gene, CDR1 is SGHRS and CDR2 is YFSETQ. The CDR3 protein is CASSRNTGNARETQYF. The CDR3 nucleotides are TGCGCCAGCAGTCGCAACACAGGGAACGCTCGCGAGACCCAGTACTTC.

This clonotype has only a few counts. V usage is TRBV12-3 or TRBV12-4 and J usage is TRBJ1-5; D remains unclear. CDR3 length: 15 residues. Trimming cost V 2 bases and J 3 bases, with 11 bases left between them. CDR3 nucleotides: TGTGCCAGCAGTTTAAAGGCAGGCGTCAATCAGCCCCAGCATTTT. Translated: CASSLKAGVNQPQHF.

The sample holds a few counts of this clonotype. The CDR3 DNA reads as TGTGCCAGCGCCACGCGGGACTTCTACGAGCAGTACTTC. It yields the protein CASATRDFYEQYF. The chain carries TRBV7-9 and TRBJ2-7, with TRBD2 as a possible D gene (6 bases). Germline assignment: CDR1 SEHNR and CDR2 FQNEAQ (reference sequence). The CDR3 is 13 residues long. The ends were cut back, 8 bases at V and 3 bases at J, with 14 bases in the middle. The complete variable domain, with remaining parts taken from reference TRBV7-9 and TRBJ2-7, reads DTGVSQNPRHKITKRGQNVTFRCDPISEHNRLYWYRQTLGQGPEFLTYFQNEAQLEKSRLLSDRFSAERPKGSFSTLEIQRTEQGDSAMYLCASATRDFYEQYFGPGTRLTVT.

This clonotype was observed at least ten times. This chain uses TRBV29-1 with TRBJ1-3; D gene unclear. The CDR3 loop spans 12 amino acids. Germline V gives CDR1 SQVTM, CDR2 ANQGSEA. V shed 7 bases and J shed 2 bases, with 9 bases lying between them. This CDR3 is CSAGMTGNTIYF. Written as DNA, the CDR3 is TGCAGCGCTGGAATGACTGGAAACACCATATATTTT.